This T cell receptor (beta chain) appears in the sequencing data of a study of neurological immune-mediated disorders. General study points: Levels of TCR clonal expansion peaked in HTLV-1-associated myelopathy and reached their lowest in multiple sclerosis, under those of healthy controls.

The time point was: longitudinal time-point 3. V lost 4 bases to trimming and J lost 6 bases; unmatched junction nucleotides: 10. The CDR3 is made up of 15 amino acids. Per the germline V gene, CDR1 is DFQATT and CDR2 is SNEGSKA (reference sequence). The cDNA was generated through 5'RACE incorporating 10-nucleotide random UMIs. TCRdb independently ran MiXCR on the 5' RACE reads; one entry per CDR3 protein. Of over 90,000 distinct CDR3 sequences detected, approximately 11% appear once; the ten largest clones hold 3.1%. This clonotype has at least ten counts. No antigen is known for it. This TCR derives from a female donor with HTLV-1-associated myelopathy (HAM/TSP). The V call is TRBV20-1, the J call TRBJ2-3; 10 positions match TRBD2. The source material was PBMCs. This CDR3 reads CSANFLAGAKDTQYF. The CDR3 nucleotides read TGCAGTGCTAATTTCCTAGCGGGGGCGAAGGATACGCAGTATTTT.